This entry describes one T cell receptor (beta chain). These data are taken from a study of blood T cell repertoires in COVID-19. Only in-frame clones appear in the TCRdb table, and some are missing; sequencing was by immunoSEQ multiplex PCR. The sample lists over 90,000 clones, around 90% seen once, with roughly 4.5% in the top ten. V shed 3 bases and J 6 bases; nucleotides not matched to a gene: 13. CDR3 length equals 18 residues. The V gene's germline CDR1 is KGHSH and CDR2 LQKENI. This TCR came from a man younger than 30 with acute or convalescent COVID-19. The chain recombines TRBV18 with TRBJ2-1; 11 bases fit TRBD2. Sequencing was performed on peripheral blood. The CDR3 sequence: CASSPTGTSGSSGNEQFF. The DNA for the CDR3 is TGTGCCAGCTCACCTACCGGGACTAGCGGTTCCTCCGGCAATGAGCAGTTCTTC.